What follows is one T cell receptor beta chain and its context. The sample is drawn from a study of T cell changes during pregnancy in multiple sclerosis. Method: immunoSEQ multiplex PCR; TCRdb's copy keeps in-frame clones and lacks some. The table lists around 80,000 clones, 90% to 95% of them singletons, with approximately 1.4% in the top ten. Germline CDR1 reads SEHNR; CDR2 reads FQNEAQ (reference sequence). Losses at the gene ends were 5 bases for V and 5 bases for J; bases not matched to a gene: 12. The CDR3 is made up of 15 amino acids. This TCR derives from a female donor with multiple sclerosis, enrolled in a pregnancy study. The input for sequencing was peripheral blood, taken before pregnancy. The chain joins TRBV7-9 to TRBJ2-7, with 7 positions matching TRBD1. CDR3 residues: CASSVPTGFGDEQYF. The CDR3 DNA reads TGTGCCAGCAGCGTCCCGACAGGGTTTGGTGACGAGCAGTACTTC.